The 15 T cell receptor beta chains given below trace back to one sample, sequenced in a study of cytomegalovirus exposure and HLA in healthy donors. PCR primers comprised 60 Vbeta and 13 Jbeta primers. Generated by immunoSEQ multiplex PCR, the TCRdb table keeps only in-frame clones and is missing some. Found here are more than 60,000 clones, roughly three quarters of them singletons; the top ten hold just under 3%. Material for sequencing was PBMCs. Source of these receptors: a woman in her 30s in good health and CMV-seronegative.

This chain links TRBV7-2 with TRBJ2-5; 8 bases line up with TRBD2. V lost 4 bases and J lost 0; bases outside the gene matches: 13. In germline, CDR1 is SGHTA, CDR2 FQGNSA. The CDR3 totals 18 residues. The CDR3: CASSSPGGARSYQETQYF. In DNA, the CDR3 is TGTGCCAGCAGCTCCCCCGGGGGGGCGCGGTCGTACCAAGAGACCCAGTACTTC. Filled out from reference TRBV7-2 and TRBJ2-5, the complete variable domain reads GAGVSQSPSNKVTEKGKDVELRCDPISGHTALYWYRQSLGQGLEFLIYFQGNSAPDKSGLPSDRFSAERTGGSVSTLTIQRTQQEDSAVYLCASSSPGGARSYQETQYFGPGTRLLVL.

V usage is TRBV30 and J usage is TRBJ1-1; tentatively, D is TRBD1 (5 bases). Germline V gene lookup returns CDR1 GTSNPN and CDR2 SVGIG (reference sequence). CDR3 length equals 13 residues. Trimming removed 5 bases from V and 5 bases from J, with 15 bases in between. CDR3 nucleotide sequence: TGTGCCTGGGAGGGACTTGGGGAGACTGAAGCTTTCTTT. This gives the protein CAWEGLGETEAFF.

The chain employs TRBV5-8 and TRBJ1-6, with TRBD1 matching over 7 bases. The CDR3 is made up of 15 amino acids. Per the germline V gene, CDR1 is SGHTS and CDR2 is YDEGEE. Unmatched junction bases numbered 5, after V lost 3 bases and J lost 5 bases. Here the CDR3 reads CASSSSGTDNSPLHF. Written as DNA, the CDR3 is TGTGCCAGCAGCTCCTCCGGGACAGATAATTCACCCCTCCACTTT.

In nucleotides, the CDR3 is TGTGCCAGTAGAGGGGACAAGTCCTACAATGAGCAGTTCTTC. Translation gives CASRGDKSYNEQFF. V and J are TRBV19 and TRBJ2-1; a weak D match, TRBD1 (6 bases). This CDR3 has 14 residues. Trimming cost V 6 bases and J 1 base, with 10 bases left between them. CDR1 and CDR2 from the germline V gene are LNHDA and SQIVND (reference sequence). The complete variable domain, with remaining parts taken from reference TRBV19 and TRBJ2-1, reads DGGITQSPKYLFRKEGQNVTLSCEQNLNHDAMYWYRQDPGQGLRLIYYSQIVNDFQKGDIAEGYSVSREKKESFPLTVTSAQKNPTAFYLCASRGDKSYNEQFFGPGTRLTVL.

The chain links TRBV5-1 to TRBJ1-5; tentatively, D is TRBD1 (5 bases). Germline-derived CDR1 and CDR2 are SGHRS and YFSETQ. V was clipped by 0 bases and J by 7 bases, with 11 bases between them. This CDR3 comprises 14 residues. The CDR3 protein is CASSLAQGGQPQHF. CDR3 DNA: TGCGCCAGCAGCTTGGCCCAGGGTGGGCAGCCCCAGCATTTT. Combining the CDR3 with reference TRBV5-1 and TRBJ1-5 gives the whole variable domain KAGVTQTPRYLIKTRGQQVTLSCSPISGHRSVSWYQQTPGQGLQFLFEYFSETQRNKGNFPGRFSGRQFSNSRSEMNVSTLELGDSALYLCASSLAQGGQPQHFGDGTRLSIL.

This chain uses TRBV19 with TRBJ1-2; 10 bases agree with TRBD1. The CDR3 covers 15 residues. The V gene end was trimmed by 4 bases and the J gene end by 4 bases; junction bases not matched to a gene: 6. Germline values: CDR1 LNHDA, CDR2 SQIVND (reference sequence). The CDR3 coding sequence is TGTGCCAGTAGTAGGGGACAGGGGTTCGGCTATGGCTACACCTTC. This gives the protein CASSRGQGFGYGYTF.

This clone has just a few counts. The chain joins TRBV29-1 to TRBJ2-2, with 10 bases fitting TRBD2. CDR3 length equals 13 residues. J gave up 6 bases and V 4 bases, and 2 bases lay outside the gene matches. Germline assignment: CDR1 SQVTM and CDR2 ANQGSEA. The CDR3 protein is CSVGSGRAGELFF. The CDR3 bases are TGCAGCGTTGGAAGCGGGAGGGCCGGGGAGCTGTTTTTT.

J is TRBJ2-7 and V is TRBV6-1, with 7 bases lining up with TRBD2. V was pared by 1 base and J by 3 bases, with 3 bases of the junction left unmatched. Germline V gene data show CDR1 as MNHNS and CDR2 as SASEGT. CDR3 length: 14 residues. The CDR3 coding sequence is TGTGCCAGCAGTGAAGGACCGGGGGGCTACGAGCAGTACGTC. This gives the protein CASSEGPGGYEQYV.

The V and J genes are TRBV10-2 and TRBJ2-1, with 14 bases that match TRBD2. This CDR3 region has 19 residues. The V gene's germline CDR1 is WSHSY and CDR2 SAAADI. J gave up 2 bases and V 6 bases, and 12 bases lay outside the gene matches. This CDR3 is CASRGTSGSRDVAYNEQFF. In nucleotides, the CDR3 is TGCGCCAGCAGGGGGACTAGCGGGAGCCGCGATGTGGCCTACAATGAGCAGTTCTTC.

V usage is TRBV5-1 and J usage is TRBJ2-2; 9 bases match TRBD1. CDR1 and CDR2 from the germline V gene are SGHRS and YFSETQ. The CDR3 length is 16 residues. V lost 1 base to trimming and J lost 3 bases; unmatched junction nucleotides: 4. CDR3 coding DNA: TGCGCCAGCAGCTTGTGGACAGGGGTGGACACCGGGGAGCTGTTTTTT. Its protein is CASSLWTGVDTGELFF.

V is TRBV18 and J is TRBJ2-3; D remains ambiguous. The CDR3 loop spans 17 amino acids. Per germline, CDR1 KGHSH and CDR2 LQKENI. The germline V and J ends were trimmed by 3 bases and 0 bases, with 16 bases remaining between them. In DNA form, the CDR3 reads TGTGCCAGCTCACCCCTCATGGATCCCGGGAGCACAGATACGCAGTATTTT. Amino acid sequence: CASSPLMDPGSTDTQYF.

The chain is built from TRBV5-4 and TRBJ2-1, with 7 bases aligning to TRBD2. With 1 base clipped from V and 3 bases from J, the junction kept 7 bases outside the gene matches. Germline lookup yields CDR1 SGHNT and CDR2 YYREEE (reference sequence). This CDR3 has 16 residues. The DNA of the CDR3 is TGTGCCAGCAGCTTGTTTCCGGGAGGTAGCTACAATGAGCAGTTCTTC. Amino acids: CASSLFPGGSYNEQFF.

The rearrangement joins TRBV14 to TRBJ2-7, with a weak D call TRBD1 (5 bases). Germline CDR1 is SGHDN and CDR2 is FVKESK. The CDR3 is 15 residues long. Trimming took off 2 bases at V and 0 bases at J, with 11 bases between the two ends. The CDR3, as DNA: TGTGCCAGCAGCCAACCCGCTAGGGGCTCCTACGAGCAGTACTTC. Translation gives CASSQPARGSYEQYF.

This chain joins TRBV4-3 and TRBJ1-2; D perhaps matches TRBD1 (5 bases). The CDR3 sequence is 14 residues long. Germline CDR1 reads LGHNA; CDR2 reads YSLEER. V lost 2 bases to trimming and J lost 8 bases, with 15 bases between them. The CDR3 loop reads CASSQLLSRGGYTF. CDR3 nucleotide sequence: TGCGCCAGCAGCCAACTCCTTTCGCGGGGCGGCTACACCTTC.

The J gene is TRBJ2-3, the V gene TRBV6-1; 12 positions agree with TRBD2. CDR1 is MNHNS and CDR2 is SASEGT in the germline V gene. This CDR3 spans 15 amino acids. Unmatched junction bases numbered 2, after V lost 2 bases and J lost 5 bases. CDR3 region: CASSELAGGQDTQYF. The CDR3 DNA follows: TGTGCCAGCAGTGAACTAGCGGGGGGGCAAGATACGCAGTATTTT.